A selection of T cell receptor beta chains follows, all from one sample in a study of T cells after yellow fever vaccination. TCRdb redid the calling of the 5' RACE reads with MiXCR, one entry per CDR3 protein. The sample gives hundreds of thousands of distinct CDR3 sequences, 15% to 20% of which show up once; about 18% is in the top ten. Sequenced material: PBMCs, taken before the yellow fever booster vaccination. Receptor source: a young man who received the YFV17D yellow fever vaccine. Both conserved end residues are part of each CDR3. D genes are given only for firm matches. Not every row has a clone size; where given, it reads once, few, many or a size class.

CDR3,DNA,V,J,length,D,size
CSVEDLYEQYF,TGCAGCGTCGAGGACTTGTACGAGCAGTACTTC,TRBV29-1,TRBJ2-7,11,-,many
CASSSYHGSEAFF,TGTGCCAGCAGCTCGTATCATGGCAGTGAAGCTTTCTTT,TRBV7-9,TRBJ1-1,13,-,many
CSVDGLGTGELFF,TGCAGCGTTGACGGCCTAGGCACCGGGGAGCTGTTTTTT,TRBV29-1,TRBJ2-2,13,-,medium-sized
CASSLDSGLHGYTF,TGTGCCAGCAGCTTAGATAGTGGACTTCATGGCTACACCTTC,TRBV7-2,TRBJ1-2,14,-,few
CASSQEGIYEQYF,TGTGCCAGCAGCCAAGAGGGAATTTACGAGCAGTACTTC,TRBV3-1,TRBJ2-7,13,-,few
CTLGSGNWNTEAFF,TGTACCCTCGGGTCGGGAAATTGGAACACTGAAGCTTTCTTT,TRBV6-6,TRBJ1-1,14,-,few
CAARPGNTIYF,TGTGCCGCCCGCCCGGGAAACACCATATATTTT,TRBV7-9,TRBJ1-3,11,-,-
CASSRNLRDNYGYTF,TGTGCCAGCAGCAGAAACCTCAGGGATAACTATGGCTACACCTTC,TRBV7-2,TRBJ1-2,15,-,few
CASSSSSEKLFF,TGTGCCAGCAGCTCGAGTAGTGAAAAACTGTTTTTT,TRBV7-9,TRBJ1-4,12,-,-
CASSPQGTGAYEQYF,TGTGCCAGCAGTCCCCAGGGGACAGGGGCATACGAGCAGTACTTC,TRBV12-3/TRBV12-4,TRBJ2-7,15,TRBD1,few
CASSLRQGTAGELFF,TGTGCCAGCAGCTTACGACAGGGTACGGCCGGGGAGCTGTTTTTT,TRBV7-8,TRBJ2-2,15,TRBD1,-
CASSEVRGEESGYTF,TGTGCCAGCAGTGAGGTCCGGGGAGAGGAGAGTGGCTACACCTTC,TRBV2,TRBJ1-2,15,-,-
CASSPGRRTGYGYTF,TGTGCCAGCTCACCGGGGCGGCGAACAGGGTACGGCTACACCTTC,TRBV18,TRBJ1-2,15,-,-
CASSRDRGYTGELFF,TGTGCCAGCAGCCGGGACAGGGGGTACACCGGGGAGCTGTTTTTT,TRBV11-2,TRBJ2-2,15,TRBD1,-
CASSGFRGRDTQYF,TGTGCCAGCAGTGGCTTCCGGGGGAGGGATACGCAGTATTTT,TRBV2,TRBJ2-3,14,-,-
CASSLALAGGYEQYF,TGCGCCAGCAGCTTGGCCCTAGCGGGGGGCTACGAGCAGTACTTC,TRBV5-1,TRBJ2-7,15,TRBD2,many
CASSLGPRGDTQYF,TGTGCCAGCAGCTTAGGGCCTCGCGGAGATACGCAGTATTTT,TRBV7-2,TRBJ2-3,14,-,few
CSATASSGGPDWDIQYF,TGCAGTGCTACCGCCTCTAGCGGGGGCCCCGATTGGGACATTCAGTACTTC,TRBV20-1,TRBJ2-4,17,TRBD2,-
CASSQVTAGEETQYF,TGTGCCAGCAGCCAAGTGACGGCGGGGGAAGAGACCCAGTACTTC,TRBV4-2,TRBJ2-5,15,TRBD2,-
CASILTRSDEQFF,TGTGCCAGCATTCTGACTAGGTCCGATGAGCAGTTCTTC,TRBV6-6,TRBJ2-1,13,-,few
CASSPLRYGYTF,TGTGCCAGTAGTCCGCTGCGCTATGGCTACACCTTC,TRBV19,TRBJ1-2,12,-,-
CASSFLRGEKLFF,TGTGCCAGCAGTTTCCTCAGGGGTGAAAAACTGTTTTTT,TRBV28,TRBJ1-4,13,-,few
CASSLQGGSEQFF,TGTGCCAGCAGCCTACAGGGGGGGAGTGAGCAGTTCTTC,TRBV7-8,TRBJ2-1,13,-,few
CASSLVSQADTQYF,TGCGCCAGCAGCTTGGTTAGCCAGGCAGATACGCAGTATTTT,TRBV5-1,TRBJ2-3,14,-,-
CSASRTSGDLQETQYF,TGCAGTGCTAGCCGGACTAGCGGGGACCTCCAAGAGACCCAGTACTTC,TRBV20-1,TRBJ2-5,16,TRBD2,few
CASSSAGEGTGELFF,TGTGCCAGCAGTTCGGCCGGGGAAGGAACCGGGGAGCTGTTTTTT,TRBV27,TRBJ2-2,15,-,few